Listed below are T cell receptor beta chains from one sample, sequenced in a study of T-cell reconstitution after alpha-beta-depleted transplantation in children. TCRdb analysed the PCR reads with MiXCR anew, one entry per CDR3 protein. The data show a few hundred thousand distinct CDR3 sequences, around 10% seen once. The sequencing here drew on PBMCs, taken before TCRalphabeta/CD19-depleted stem cell transplant. The receptors originated from a boy under two years old with acute myeloid leukemia, due to receive a stem cell transplant. CDR3s include the opening cysteine and the closing phenylalanine or tryptophan. Each record gives: clone size, V gene, D gene, J gene, CDR3 DNA, CDR3 protein. A D gene is named only where the DNA matches it firmly. The size field is filled for only some rows; it gives once, few, many or a size class.

size: many
V: TRBV5-1
D: TRBD2
J: TRBJ2-3
DNA: TGCGCCAGCAGCTCCCCTAGGGCTAGCGGGACCCCTGATACGCAGTATTTT
CDR3: CASSSPRASGTPDTQYF

size: many
V: TRBV29-1
D: -
J: TRBJ1-3
DNA: TGCAGCGTTGAATGGGGAAACACCATATATTTT
CDR3: CSVEWGNTIYF

size: few
V: TRBV11-2
D: -
J: TRBJ2-5
DNA: TGTGCCAGCAGATCCCTTGAGGAGACCCAGTACTTC
CDR3: CASRSLEETQYF

size: few
V: TRBV7-9
D: -
J: TRBJ2-7
DNA: TGTGCCAGCAGCACGAACTACGAGCAGTACTTC
CDR3: CASSTNYEQYF

size: many
V: TRBV20-1
D: TRBD2
J: TRBJ2-7
DNA: TGCAGTGCTAGAGATAGCCGACTAGCGGTAACCTACGAGCAGTACTTC
CDR3: CSARDSRLAVTYEQYF

size: -
V: TRBV20-1
D: TRBD2
J: TRBJ2-3
DNA: TGCAGTGCTCCCGTAGGACTAGCCGATTTTACAGATACGCAGTATTTT
CDR3: CSAPVGLADFTDTQYF

size: -
V: TRBV20-1
D: TRBD2
J: TRBJ2-5
DNA: TGCAGTGCTAGAGGGACTAGCGGGAGACAAGAGACCCAGTACTTC
CDR3: CSARGTSGRQETQYF

size: many
V: TRBV7-2
D: -
J: TRBJ2-3
DNA: TGTGCCAGCAGTTCCGGCGGATCTAGCACAGATACGCAGTATTTT
CDR3: CASSSGGSSTDTQYF

size: many
V: TRBV29-1
D: TRBD1
J: TRBJ2-1
DNA: TGCAGCTCCGAAGGGACAGGCCCCTCCTACAATGAGCAGTTCTTC
CDR3: CSSEGTGPSYNEQFF

size: many
V: TRBV29-1
D: TRBD2
J: TRBJ2-5
DNA: TGCAGCGTTGATTCCCTCTTTAGCGGGGGGGCCCAAGAGACCCAGTACTTC
CDR3: CSVDSLFSGGAQETQYF

size: many
V: TRBV5-4
D: -
J: TRBJ2-2
DNA: TGTGCCAGCAGCTTGGATCTGGGAACCGGGGAGCTGTTTTTT
CDR3: CASSLDLGTGELFF

size: few
V: TRBV12-3/TRBV12-4
D: TRBD2
J: TRBJ2-1
DNA: TGTGCCAGCAGTTTAGGAAAGGGACTAGCGGGGGTCTATGAGCAGTTCTTC
CDR3: CASSLGKGLAGVYEQFF

size: few
V: TRBV19
D: TRBD1
J: TRBJ1-1
DNA: TGTGCCAGTAGTGGGAGCACAGGGGGCACTGAAGCTTTCTTT
CDR3: CASSGSTGGTEAFF

size: many
V: TRBV19
D: TRBD1
J: TRBJ2-2
DNA: TGTGCCAGTAGTTGGACAGGGACGAACACCGGGGAGCTGTTTTTT
CDR3: CASSWTGTNTGELFF

size: -
V: TRBV7-7
D: -
J: TRBJ2-5
DNA: TGTGCTAGCAGCTTAAGCGGCAGGGGTGAAGAGACCAAGTACTTC
CDR3: CASSLSGRGEETKYF

size: -
V: TRBV3-1
D: TRBD1
J: TRBJ2-3
DNA: TGTGCCAGCAGCCAATTCTCAGGGGGCGGGACAGATACGCAGTATTTT
CDR3: CASSQFSGGGTDTQYF

size: few
V: TRBV11-2
D: -
J: TRBJ2-7
DNA: TGTGCCAGCAGCTTGGTAGTTAGCGAGCAGTACTTC
CDR3: CASSLVVSEQYF

size: many
V: TRBV2
D: TRBD2
J: TRBJ2-7
DNA: TGTGCCAGCAGTGAAAGAGGACTGCGGGGGGGATACGAGCAGTACTTC
CDR3: CASSERGLRGGYEQYF

size: many
V: TRBV2
D: -
J: TRBJ1-4
DNA: TGTGCCAGCAGTGAAGAGGGGTATCCGACTAATGAAAAACTGTTTTTT
CDR3: CASSEEGYPTNEKLFF

size: many
V: TRBV29-1
D: TRBD1
J: TRBJ1-4
DNA: TGCAGCGTCTCCCGACAGGGCTCGGGGGAAAAACTGTTTTTT
CDR3: CSVSRQGSGEKLFF

size: -
V: TRBV20-1
D: -
J: TRBJ2-4
DNA: TGCAGTGCTAGGTTAACAGGGCCCCGGTTCCTAGCCAAAAACATTCAGTACTTC
CDR3: CSARLTGPRFLAKNIQYF

size: many
V: TRBV14
D: TRBD1
J: TRBJ1-5
DNA: TGTGCCAGCAGCCAAGACATTCAGGGGGTTCTAGGTGAGCCCCAGCATTTT
CDR3: CASSQDIQGVLGEPQHF

size: few
V: TRBV9
D: -
J: TRBJ2-1
DNA: TGTGCCAGCAGTCGTACTCGCGGGAACTTTTACAATGAGCAGTTCTTC
CDR3: CASSRTRGNFYNEQFF

size: -
V: TRBV20-1
D: -
J: TRBJ2-2
DNA: TGCAGTGCTAGGCCTTCTTGGTCCGGGGAGCTGTTTTTT
CDR3: CSARPSWSGELFF

size: many
V: TRBV5-1
D: TRBD2
J: TRBJ2-3
DNA: TGCGCCAGCAGCTTCGCGACTAGCGGGAGGACAGATACGCAGTATTTT
CDR3: CASSFATSGRTDTQYF

size: -
V: TRBV11-2
D: TRBD2
J: TRBJ2-5
DNA: TGTGCCAGCAGCTCTGGTCCGACTAGCGCGGAGACCCAGTACTTC
CDR3: CASSSGPTSAETQYF

size: many
V: TRBV5-1
D: -
J: TRBJ2-3
DNA: TGCGCCAGCAGCTTGAAGATCACAGATACGCAGTATTTT
CDR3: CASSLKITDTQYF

size: many
V: TRBV10-3
D: -
J: TRBJ2-7
DNA: TGTGCCATCAGTGATTTTTTGATGGACAGATCCTACGAGCAGTACTTC
CDR3: CAISDFLMDRSYEQYF

size: many
V: TRBV5-5
D: -
J: TRBJ1-1
DNA: TGTGCCAGCAGCTTGACAGGGTTCACTGAAGCTTTCTTT
CDR3: CASSLTGFTEAFF

size: many
V: TRBV29-1
D: -
J: TRBJ1-2
DNA: TGCAGCGTTGAGCCGGTCCTCTATGGCTACACCTTC
CDR3: CSVEPVLYGYTF

size: many
V: TRBV5-1
D: -
J: TRBJ1-1
DNA: TGCGCCAGCAGCTTGCGCCTCGGGTCGAACACTGAAGCTTTCTTT
CDR3: CASSLRLGSNTEAFF

size: many
V: TRBV24-1
D: -
J: TRBJ2-1
DNA: TGTGCCACCAGTGATTACGGACTTGCTCGAAGCTCCTACAATGAGCAGTTCTTC
CDR3: CATSDYGLARSSYNEQFF

size: few
V: TRBV12-3/TRBV12-4
D: -
J: TRBJ1-1
DNA: TGTGCCAGCAGTTTAGCCGTATCCACAGGGAACACTGAAGCTTTCTTT
CDR3: CASSLAVSTGNTEAFF

size: -
V: TRBV10-2
D: TRBD1
J: TRBJ2-7
DNA: TGCGCCAGCACCCGGACAGGGGGCTACAACGAGCAGTACTTC
CDR3: CASTRTGGYNEQYF

size: many
V: TRBV29-1
D: TRBD1
J: TRBJ1-4
DNA: TGCAGCGTTGGGGCCGGGACAGGGAGTTTTAATGAAAAACTGTTTTTT
CDR3: CSVGAGTGSFNEKLFF

size: few
V: TRBV28
D: -
J: TRBJ1-5
DNA: TGTGCCAGCAGTTTAACAGGGTGGGATCAGCCCCAGCATTTT
CDR3: CASSLTGWDQPQHF

size: -
V: TRBV10-3
D: -
J: TRBJ2-5
DNA: TGTGCCATCAGTGTGTCGGGATTCACCCAAGAGACCCAGTACTTC
CDR3: CAISVSGFTQETQYF

size: many
V: TRBV12-3/TRBV12-4
D: TRBD1
J: TRBJ1-6
DNA: TGTGCCAGCAGCTACGTTTGGCGACAGGGTTCACCCCTCCACTTT
CDR3: CASSYVWRQGSPLHF

size: many
V: TRBV3-1
D: TRBD2
J: TRBJ2-1
DNA: TGTGCCAGCAGTCGTAGCGGGAGCGCATACAATGAGCAGTTCTTC
CDR3: CASSRSGSAYNEQFF

size: many
V: TRBV5-1
D: -
J: TRBJ2-1
DNA: TGCGCCAGCAGCTTGGTTAATATGGACAATGAGCAGTTCTTC
CDR3: CASSLVNMDNEQFF

size: -
V: TRBV11-2
D: TRBD2
J: TRBJ2-7
DNA: TGTGCCAGCAGCTTAAATGGCCCGGGGGGGAGTTACGAGCAGTACTTC
CDR3: CASSLNGPGGSYEQYF

size: few
V: TRBV5-6
D: TRBD1
J: TRBJ2-3
DNA: TGTGCCAGCAGCTCGGACAGGGGCGGAGATACGCAGTATTTT
CDR3: CASSSDRGGDTQYF

size: many
V: TRBV29-1
D: -
J: TRBJ1-1
DNA: TGCAGCGTTAGGCAGGCGGGAACTGAAGCTTTCTTT
CDR3: CSVRQAGTEAFF

size: many
V: TRBV27
D: -
J: TRBJ2-7
DNA: TGTGCCAGCAGTTTATCTCGGACAGTCTCCTACGAGCAGTACTTC
CDR3: CASSLSRTVSYEQYF

size: -
V: TRBV7-3
D: -
J: TRBJ1-2
DNA: TGTGCCAGCAGCTTCGGGAAAGGGCTCACCTTC
CDR3: CASSFGKGLTF

size: many
V: TRBV3-1
D: TRBD2
J: TRBJ2-1
DNA: TGTGCCAGCAGCCCAGGGACTAGCGGGGCACGACATGAGCAGTTCTTC
CDR3: CASSPGTSGARHEQFF

size: few
V: TRBV30
D: -
J: TRBJ2-7
DNA: TGTGCCTGGAGTGGGTGGGGGGCCCAACTCTACGAGCAGTACTTC
CDR3: CAWSGWGAQLYEQYF

size: -
V: TRBV12-3/TRBV12-4
D: -
J: TRBJ1-2
DNA: TGTGCCAGCAGTTTTTGGGGGAATGGCTACACCTTC
CDR3: CASSFWGNGYTF